A selection of T cell receptor beta chains follows, all from one sample in a study of blood T cell repertoires in COVID-19. Data came from immunoSEQ multiplex PCR; TCRdb stores just in-frame clones and leaves some out. Found here are about 440,000 clones, around 88% of them singletons; the top ten hold over 9.5%. What was sequenced was peripheral blood. Receptors originate from a woman aged 50 to 60 with COVID-19, enrolled during active disease. Both conserved end residues are part of each CDR3. The D gene is left open where the match is weak. Size tells how often a clone was seen (once, few, many) or the class of an expanded clone, and some rows leave it out.

>TRBD1|-|TRBJ2-7|TRBV19
CASSFGQGSPYEQYF
>TRBD2|-|TRBJ2-7|TRBV5-4
CASSSGLAGGREQYF
>TRBD1|once|TRBJ2-7|TRBV15
CATSQTGQAIAYEQYF
>-|-|TRBJ1-5|TRBV21-1
CARARGQGPNQPQHF
>-|-|TRBJ1-5|TRBV27
CASSFLNQPQHF
>TRBD1|once|TRBJ1-3|TRBV10-2
CASRIWTGTSGNTIYF
>TRBD1|-|TRBJ1-4|TRBV10-3
CAISRDRGHEKLFF
>TRBD2|-|TRBJ2-1|TRBV7-7
CASSRSGGAYNEQFF
>-|-|TRBJ1-4|TRBV5-6
CASSLDRAWSNEKLFF
>-|-|TRBJ1-2|TRBV11-2
CASSLEASGGYGYTF
>-|-|TRBJ1-1|TRBV6-5
CASSYGGRSEAFF
>TRBD1|-|TRBJ1-5|TRBV7-9
CASSDRGGDQPQHF
>TRBD1|-|TRBJ1-2|TRBV6-5
CASSFGTGGYTF
>TRBD1|-|TRBJ1-1|TRBV6-4
CASKGDRAGNTEAFF
>TRBD1|-|TRBJ1-6|TRBV9
CASSGRQGTGSPLHF
>-|-|TRBJ2-2|TRBV19
CASSIVYLPGGPLHRELFF
>-|-|TRBJ1-1|TRBV28
CASTTGVPNTEAFF
>TRBD1|once|TRBJ1-2|TRBV10-1
CASSSGQGRGYTF
>TRBD1|-|TRBJ1-2|TRBV7-6
CASSSSLGTVNYGYTF
>-|-|TRBJ1-1|TRBV5-1
CASSLSGGGTEAFF
>TRBD1|-|TRBJ2-3|TRBV19
CASSPYTTGGTDTQYF
>TRBD1|-|TRBJ2-7|TRBV5-1
CASSLLPGQGADEQYF
>-|-|TRBJ1-6|TRBV14
CASSQKFSRYYYSQPLHF
>-|-|TRBJ1-5|TRBV15
CATSRGTGSQPQHF
>TRBD2|-|TRBJ2-3|TRBV25-1
CASSLTSVDTQYF
>TRBD1|-|TRBJ1-1|TRBV6-6
CASSSDRVAEAFF
>TRBD1|-|TRBJ1-6|TRBV12-3/TRBV12-4
CASSGTVNSPLHF
>-|-|TRBJ2-5|TRBV19
CASSMSQPQGTQYF
>TRBD1|-|TRBJ1-1|TRBV7-8
CASSSRGSGTGEAFF
>-|-|TRBJ2-3|TRBV29-1
CSVVQGSTDTQYF